This record concerns one T cell receptor (beta chain) sequence. The junction had 9 bases not matched to a gene; V was cut back by 5 bases and J by 3 bases. Germline lookup yields CDR1 MNHNS and CDR2 SASEGT. CDR3 length: 16 amino acids. Researchers took RNA transcripts and amplified the TCR beta CDR3 regions from them. The study used the HTBI primer set for a first-round RT-PCR of the TCR CDR3. TCRdb redid the calling of the multiplex PCR reads with MiXCR, one entry per CDR3 protein. The table includes about 200,000 distinct CDR3 sequences, less than 20% detected once. The entry originates in a study of T cells in Graves' hyperthyroidism and ophthalmopathy.

Input material: blood. This receptor was taken from a woman aged 45-60 years with Graves' hyperthyroidism. The rearrangement links TRBV6-1 to TRBJ1-5; 8 positions agree with TRBD1. The CDR3 is CASSSPDRGINQPQHF. DNA of the CDR3: TGTGCCAGCAGTAGCCCCGACAGGGGTATCAATCAGCCCCAGCATTTT.